The present T cell receptor (beta chain) was sequenced within a study of T cell changes during pregnancy in multiple sclerosis. With 11 bases removed from V and 0 bases from J, the gap between germline ends came to 8 bases. Germline loops: CDR1 MNHNS, CDR2 SASEGT. The CDR3 loop spans 13 amino acids. Repertoires were generated with immunoSEQ multiplex PCR, while TCRdb's copy carries only in-frame clones and drops some. The top ten clones hold roughly 2% of a sample with some 100,000 clones, approximately 90% of them seen once. This clone was seen just once. J is TRBJ2-6 and V is TRBV6-1; D not certain. The origin of this receptor is a female donor with multiple sclerosis, enrolled in a pregnancy study. This sample comprised peripheral blood, obtained after pregnancy. The CDR3 spells CALSTSGANVLTF. In DNA, the CDR3 is TGTGCCCTAAGCACCTCTGGGGCCAACGTCCTGACTTTC.